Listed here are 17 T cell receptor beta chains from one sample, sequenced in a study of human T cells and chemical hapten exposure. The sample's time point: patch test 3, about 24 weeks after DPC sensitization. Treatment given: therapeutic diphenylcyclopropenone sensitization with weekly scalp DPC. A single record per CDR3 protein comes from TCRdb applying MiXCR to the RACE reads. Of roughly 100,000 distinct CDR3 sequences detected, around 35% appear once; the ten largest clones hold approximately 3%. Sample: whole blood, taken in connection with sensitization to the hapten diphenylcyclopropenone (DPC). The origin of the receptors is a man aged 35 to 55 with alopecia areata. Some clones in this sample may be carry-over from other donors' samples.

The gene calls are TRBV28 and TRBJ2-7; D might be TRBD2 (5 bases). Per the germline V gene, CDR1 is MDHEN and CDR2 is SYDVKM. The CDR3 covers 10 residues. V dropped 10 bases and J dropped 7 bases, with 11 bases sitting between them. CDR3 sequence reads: CATEGLEQYF. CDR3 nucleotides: TGTGCCACCGAGGGTCTGGAGCAGTACTTC.

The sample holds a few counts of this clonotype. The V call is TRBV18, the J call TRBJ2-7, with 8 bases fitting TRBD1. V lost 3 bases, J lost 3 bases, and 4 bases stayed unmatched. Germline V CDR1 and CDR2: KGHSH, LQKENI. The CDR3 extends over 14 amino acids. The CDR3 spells CASSPGQGRYEQYF. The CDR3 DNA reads TGTGCCAGCTCACCCGGACAGGGTCGCTACGAGCAGTACTTC.

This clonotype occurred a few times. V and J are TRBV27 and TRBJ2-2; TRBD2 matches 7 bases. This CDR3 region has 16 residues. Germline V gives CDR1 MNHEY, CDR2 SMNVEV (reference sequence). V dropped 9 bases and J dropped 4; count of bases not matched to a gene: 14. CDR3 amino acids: CASSFLLREPTGELFF. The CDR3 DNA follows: TGTGCCAGTTCGTTTCTTTTGCGGGAGCCCACCGGGGAGCTGTTTTTT.

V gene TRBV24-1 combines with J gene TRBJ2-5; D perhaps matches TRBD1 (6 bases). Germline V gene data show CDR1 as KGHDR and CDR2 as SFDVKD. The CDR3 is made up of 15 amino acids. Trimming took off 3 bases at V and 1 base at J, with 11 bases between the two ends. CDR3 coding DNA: TGTGCCACCAGTGATATCACAGGGTTCCAAGAGACCCAGTACTTC. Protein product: CATSDITGFQETQYF.

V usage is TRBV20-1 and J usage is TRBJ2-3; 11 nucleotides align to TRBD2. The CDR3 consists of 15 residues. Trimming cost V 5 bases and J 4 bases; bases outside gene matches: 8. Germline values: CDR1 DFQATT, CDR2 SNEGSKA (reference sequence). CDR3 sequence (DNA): TGCAGTGCTGCCCTAGCGGGAGGAGAGGCAGATACGCAGTATTTT. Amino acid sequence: CSAALAGGEADTQYF.

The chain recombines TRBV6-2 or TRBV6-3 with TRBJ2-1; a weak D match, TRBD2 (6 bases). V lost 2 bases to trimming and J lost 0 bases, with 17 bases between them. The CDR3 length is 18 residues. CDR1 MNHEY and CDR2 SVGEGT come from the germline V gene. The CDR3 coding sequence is TGTGCCAGCAGTTACGCCGGACCCTTCGGGAGCTCCTACAATGAGCAGTTCTTC. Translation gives CASSYAGPFGSSYNEQFF.

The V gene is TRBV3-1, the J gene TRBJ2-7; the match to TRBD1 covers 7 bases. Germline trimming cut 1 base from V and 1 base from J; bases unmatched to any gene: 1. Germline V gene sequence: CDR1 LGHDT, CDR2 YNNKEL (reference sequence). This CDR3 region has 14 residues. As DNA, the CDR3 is TGTGCCAGCAGCCAAGGCAGGGGGTCCTACGAGCAGTACGTC. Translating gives CASSQGRGSYEQYV.

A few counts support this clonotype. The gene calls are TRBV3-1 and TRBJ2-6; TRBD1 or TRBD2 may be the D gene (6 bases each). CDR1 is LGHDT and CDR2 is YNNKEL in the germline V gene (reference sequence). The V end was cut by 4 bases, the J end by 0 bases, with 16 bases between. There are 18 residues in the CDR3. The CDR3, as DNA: TGTGCCAGCAGCCGGCGGGACAAATTAGTCTCTGGGGCCAACGTCCTGACTTTC. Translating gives CASSRRDKLVSGANVLTF.

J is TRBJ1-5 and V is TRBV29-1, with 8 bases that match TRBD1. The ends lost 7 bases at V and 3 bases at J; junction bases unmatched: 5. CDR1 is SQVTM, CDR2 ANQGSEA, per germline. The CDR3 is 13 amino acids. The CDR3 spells CSAQTGDNQPQHF. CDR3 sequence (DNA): TGCAGCGCCCAGACAGGGGACAATCAGCCCCAGCATTTT.

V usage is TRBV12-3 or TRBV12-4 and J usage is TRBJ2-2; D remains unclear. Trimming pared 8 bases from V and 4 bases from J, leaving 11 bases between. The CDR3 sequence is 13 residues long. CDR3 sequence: CASEGPFTGELFF. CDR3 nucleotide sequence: TGTGCCAGCGAAGGCCCTTTCACCGGGGAGCTGTTTTTT.

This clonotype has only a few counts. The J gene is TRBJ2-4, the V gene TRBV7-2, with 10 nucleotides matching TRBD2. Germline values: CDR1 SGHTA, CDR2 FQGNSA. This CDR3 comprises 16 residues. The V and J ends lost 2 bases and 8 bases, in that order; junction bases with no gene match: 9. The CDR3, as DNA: TGTGCCAGCAGCTTACGACCTACTAGCGGGATATACATTCAGTACTTC. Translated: CASSLRPTSGIYIQYF.

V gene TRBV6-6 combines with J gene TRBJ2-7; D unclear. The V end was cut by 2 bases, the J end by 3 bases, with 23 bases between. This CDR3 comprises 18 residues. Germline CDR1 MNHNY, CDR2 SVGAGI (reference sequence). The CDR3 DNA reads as TGTGCCAGCAGTTACCCAAATCAACGTTGGCAGTTCAGCTACGAGCAGTACGTC. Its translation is CASSYPNQRWQFSYEQYV.

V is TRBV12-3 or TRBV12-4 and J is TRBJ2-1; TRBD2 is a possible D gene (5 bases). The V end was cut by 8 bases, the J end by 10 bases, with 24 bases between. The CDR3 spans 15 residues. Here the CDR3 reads CASQTPGSNLGEQFF. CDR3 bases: TGTGCCAGCCAAACTCCGGGATCGAACCTGGGGGAGCAGTTCTTC.

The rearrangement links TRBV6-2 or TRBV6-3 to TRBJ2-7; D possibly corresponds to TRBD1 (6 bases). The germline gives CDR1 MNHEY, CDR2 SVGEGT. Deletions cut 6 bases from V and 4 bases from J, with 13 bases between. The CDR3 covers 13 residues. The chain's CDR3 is CASSRTTGYEQYF. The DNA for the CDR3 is TGTGCCAGCAGCCGAACTACAGGGTACGAGCAGTACTTC.

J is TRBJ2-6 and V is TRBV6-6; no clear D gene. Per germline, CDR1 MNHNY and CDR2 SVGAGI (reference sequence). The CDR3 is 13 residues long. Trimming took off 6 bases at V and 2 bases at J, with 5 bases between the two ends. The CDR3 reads CASRRPGANVLTF. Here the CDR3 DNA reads TGTGCCAGCAGGCGCCCTGGGGCCAACGTCCTGACTTTC.

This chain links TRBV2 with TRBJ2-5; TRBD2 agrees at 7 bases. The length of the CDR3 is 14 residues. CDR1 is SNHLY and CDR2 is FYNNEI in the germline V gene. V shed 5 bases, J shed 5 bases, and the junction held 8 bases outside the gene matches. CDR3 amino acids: CASSPSGTTETQYF. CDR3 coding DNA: TGTGCCAGCAGTCCGAGCGGGACTACGGAGACCCAGTACTTC.

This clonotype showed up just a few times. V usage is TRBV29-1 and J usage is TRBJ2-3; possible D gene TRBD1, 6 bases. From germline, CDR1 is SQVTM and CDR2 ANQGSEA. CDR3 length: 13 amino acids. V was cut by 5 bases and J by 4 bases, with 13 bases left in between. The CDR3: CSVMTGGADTQYF. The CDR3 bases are TGCAGCGTTATGACAGGTGGGGCAGATACGCAGTATTTT.